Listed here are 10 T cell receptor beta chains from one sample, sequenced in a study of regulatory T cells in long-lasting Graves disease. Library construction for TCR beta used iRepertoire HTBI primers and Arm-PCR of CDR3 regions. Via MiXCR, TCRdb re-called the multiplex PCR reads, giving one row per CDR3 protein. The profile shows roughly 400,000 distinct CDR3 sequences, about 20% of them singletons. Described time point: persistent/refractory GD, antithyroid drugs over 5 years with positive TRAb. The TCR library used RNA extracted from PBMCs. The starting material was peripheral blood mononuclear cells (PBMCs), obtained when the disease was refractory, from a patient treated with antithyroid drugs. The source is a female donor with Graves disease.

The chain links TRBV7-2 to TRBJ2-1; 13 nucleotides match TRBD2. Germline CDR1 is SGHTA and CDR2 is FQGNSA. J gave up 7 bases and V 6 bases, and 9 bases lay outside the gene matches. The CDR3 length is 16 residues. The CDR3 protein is CASRPTSGRAQNEQFF. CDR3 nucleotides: TGTGCCAGCAGGCCTACTAGCGGGAGGGCCCAAAATGAGCAGTTCTTC.

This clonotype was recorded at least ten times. CDR3 DNA: TGTGCCAGCAGGGACAGGGTATTGGATAACTATGGCTACACCTTC. The encoded protein is CASRDRVLDNYGYTF. The V gene is TRBV6-1, the J gene TRBJ1-2, with 8 bases identical to TRBD1. CDR1 and CDR2 (germline): MNHNS, SASEGT. The CDR3 runs 15 residues. J lost 1 base, V lost 6 bases, and 7 bases had no gene match.

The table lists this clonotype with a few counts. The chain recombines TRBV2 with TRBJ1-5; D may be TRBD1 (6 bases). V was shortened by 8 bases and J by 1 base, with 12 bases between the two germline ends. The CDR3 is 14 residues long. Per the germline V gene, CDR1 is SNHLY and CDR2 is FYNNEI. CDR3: CASRRGSSNQPQHF. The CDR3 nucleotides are TGTGCCAGCCGGAGGGGGTCGAGCAATCAGCCCCAGCATTTT.

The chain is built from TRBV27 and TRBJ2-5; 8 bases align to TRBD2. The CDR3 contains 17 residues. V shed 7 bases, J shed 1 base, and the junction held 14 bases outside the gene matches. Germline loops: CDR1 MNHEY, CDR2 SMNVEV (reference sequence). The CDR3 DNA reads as TGTGCCAGCACCCCCCACACGGGCGGGGGGTCCCAAGAGACCCAGTACTTC. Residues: CASTPHTGGGSQETQYF.

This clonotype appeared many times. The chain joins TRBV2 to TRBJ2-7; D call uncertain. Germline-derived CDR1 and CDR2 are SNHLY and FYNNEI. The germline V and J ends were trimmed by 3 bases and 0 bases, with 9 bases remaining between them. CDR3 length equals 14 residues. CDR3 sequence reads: CASSDLRYSYEQYF. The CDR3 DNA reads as TGTGCCAGCAGTGATTTGAGGTACTCCTACGAGCAGTACTTC.

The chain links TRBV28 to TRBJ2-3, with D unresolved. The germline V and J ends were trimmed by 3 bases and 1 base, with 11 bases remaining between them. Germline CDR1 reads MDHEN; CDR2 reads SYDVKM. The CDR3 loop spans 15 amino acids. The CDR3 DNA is TGTGCCAGCAGTTTGTTGCGCGGCGGCACAGATACGCAGTATTTT. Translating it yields CASSLLRGGTDTQYF.

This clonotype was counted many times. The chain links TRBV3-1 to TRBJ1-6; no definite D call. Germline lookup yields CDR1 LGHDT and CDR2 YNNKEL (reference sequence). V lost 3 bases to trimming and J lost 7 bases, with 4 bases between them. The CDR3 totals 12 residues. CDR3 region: CASSHGNSPLHF. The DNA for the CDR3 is TGTGCCAGCAGCCATGGGAATTCACCCCTCCACTTT.

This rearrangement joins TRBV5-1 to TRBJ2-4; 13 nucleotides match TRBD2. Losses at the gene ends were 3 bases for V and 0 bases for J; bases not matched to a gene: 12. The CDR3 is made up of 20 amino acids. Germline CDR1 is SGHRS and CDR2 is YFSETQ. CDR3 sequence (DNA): TGCGCCAGCAGCTCCGTGACTAGCGGGAGGCCCCCGGGAGCCAAAAACATTCAGTACTTC. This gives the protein CASSSVTSGRPPGAKNIQYF.

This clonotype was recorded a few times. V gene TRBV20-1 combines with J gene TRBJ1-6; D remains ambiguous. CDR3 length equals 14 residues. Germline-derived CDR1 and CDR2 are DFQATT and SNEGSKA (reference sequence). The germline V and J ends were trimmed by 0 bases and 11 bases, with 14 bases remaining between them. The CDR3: CSAREERQTAPLHF. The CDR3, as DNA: TGCAGTGCTAGAGAGGAGCGCCAAACAGCACCCCTCCACTTT.

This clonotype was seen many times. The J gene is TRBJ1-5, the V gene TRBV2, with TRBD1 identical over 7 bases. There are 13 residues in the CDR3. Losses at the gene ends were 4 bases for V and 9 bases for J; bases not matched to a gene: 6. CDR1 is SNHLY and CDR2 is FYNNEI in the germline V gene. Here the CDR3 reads CASSGQGERPQHF. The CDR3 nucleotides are TGTGCCAGCAGTGGCCAGGGGGAAAGGCCCCAGCATTTT.